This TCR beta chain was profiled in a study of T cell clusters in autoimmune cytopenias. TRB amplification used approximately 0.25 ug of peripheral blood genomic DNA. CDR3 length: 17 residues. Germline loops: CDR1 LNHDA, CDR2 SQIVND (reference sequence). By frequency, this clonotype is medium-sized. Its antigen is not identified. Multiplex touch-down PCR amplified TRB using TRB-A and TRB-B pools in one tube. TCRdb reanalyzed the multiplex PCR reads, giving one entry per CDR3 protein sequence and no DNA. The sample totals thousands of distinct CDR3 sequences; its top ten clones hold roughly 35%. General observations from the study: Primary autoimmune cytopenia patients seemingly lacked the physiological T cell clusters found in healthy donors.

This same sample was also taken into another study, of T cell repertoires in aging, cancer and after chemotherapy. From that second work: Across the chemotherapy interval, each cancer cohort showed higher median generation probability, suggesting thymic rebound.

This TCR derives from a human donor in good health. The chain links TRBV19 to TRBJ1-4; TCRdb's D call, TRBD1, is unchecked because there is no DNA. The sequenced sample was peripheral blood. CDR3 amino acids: CASTSGTAANGGEKLFF.